This T cell receptor beta chain was sequenced for a study of Ad26.COV2.S vaccination and SARS-CoV-2 variants. Study findings and constraints: Vaccine and placebo groups showed comparable non-spike TCR breadth.

CDR1 is MGHRA, CDR2 YSYEKL, per germline. After removal of 6 bases from V and 8 bases from J, the junction contained 8 bases not matched to a gene. This CDR3 is built from 13 residues. Concerning this clone: Antigen: not known.

Stated treatment: some 19 received Ad26.COV2.S at low or high dose, single or two shots; several received placebo; per-sample allocation not given. Specimen acquisition occurred on day 63 following the initial vaccine or placebo injection. This table comes from immunoSEQ multiplex PCR, and its TCRdb copy is limited to in-frame clones, with some not included. The sample holds under 400,000 clones; over 75% are singletons and the top ten take more than 3%. This receptor was obtained from a person aged 18-65 years who received the Ad26.COV2.S COVID-19 vaccine or a placebo. The V gene is TRBV4-1, the J gene TRBJ1-2; 8 bases agree with TRBD1. Sequencing was performed on peripheral blood, taken in a trial of Ad26.COV2.S vaccine versus placebo. The CDR3 DNA sequence: TGCGCCAGCAGATTCCAGGGGGCGGAGGGCTACACCTTC. Amino acid sequence: CASRFQGAEGYTF.